This T cell receptor beta chain was identified during a study of T cell responses to AZD1222 COVID-19 vaccine. General study points: A mostly white British donor set with more females was recruited, and clonal diversity was possibly underestimated. After two AZD1222 doses, spike-specific TCR breadth and depth rose versus day 0.

Clones were read by immunoSEQ multiplex PCR, and TCRdb kept only the in-frame ones, dropping some. The sample contains 85,000 to 130,000 clones, approximately 88% of which appear only once. As regards this clone: The antigen is undetermined.

The CDR3 has 15 amino acids. With 6 bases clipped from V and 7 bases from J, the junction kept 6 bases outside the gene matches. The germline V gene has CDR1 SGHNT and CDR2 YENEEA. The receptor's source is an adult in good health. The gene calls are TRBV11-3 and TRBJ2-2, with 12 nucleotides matching TRBD1. Sequenced here: peripheral blood, sampled on day 0 of AZD1222 vaccination. The CDR3 bases are TGTGCCAGCAGTCGGGGGACAGGGGGCGTCGGGGAGCTGTTTTTT. It codes for CASSRGTGGVGELFF.